A selection of T cell receptor beta chains follows, all from one sample in a study of post-analysis software for immune sequencing data. TCRdb reprocessed the PCR reads with MiXCR, giving one entry per CDR3 protein. The profile shows 650,000 to 850,000 distinct CDR3 sequences, approximately 53% of them singletons. Sequenced: blood. Receptor source: a girl aged 5-17 years with multiple sclerosis. CDR3s include the opening cysteine and the closing phenylalanine or tryptophan. The D gene is left open where the match is weak. Clone sizes are given selectively: once, few, many, or a class where the clone is expanded.

D: TRBD1; V: TRBV4-1; size: few; J: TRBJ1-2; DNA: TGCGCCAGCAGCCAGGCTCGAACAGGGGAAATCGGCGCAGATGGCTACACCTTC; CDR3: CASSQARTGEIGADGYTF
D: TRBD1; V: TRBV12-3/TRBV12-4; size: .; J: TRBJ2-7; DNA: TGTGCCAGCAGTTTCGGCGACAGGGTCATCTACAAGCAGTACTTC; CDR3: CASSFGDRVIYKQYF
D: .; V: TRBV7-9; size: .; J: TRBJ2-7; DNA: TGTGCCACCCTGACCGGCAGGGGTACCTACGAGCAGTACTTC; CDR3: CATLTGRGTYEQYF
D: .; V: TRBV4-1; size: .; J: TRBJ2-4; DNA: TGCGCCAGCAGCCAATCCACACGTGTCGAGTGGGCCAAAAACATTCAGTACTTC; CDR3: CASSQSTRVEWAKNIQYF
D: .; V: TRBV2; size: few; J: TRBJ2-7; DNA: TGTGCCAGCAGTGAAGGAGTCTACGAGCAGTACTTC; CDR3: CASSEGVYEQYF
D: TRBD2; V: TRBV5-1; size: .; J: TRBJ2-1; DNA: TGCGCCAGCAGCCCCCGACTAGCGGGAAAATTGTTCTTC; CDR3: CASSPRLAGKLFF
D: TRBD2; V: TRBV20-1; size: .; J: TRBJ2-3; DNA: TGCAGTGCTAGGGGGGGTAGCGGGGGCACAGATACGCAGTATTTT; CDR3: CSARGGSGGTDTQYF
D: .; V: TRBV20-1; size: once; J: TRBJ2-3; DNA: TGCAGTGCTGGGGGGACTAGCACAGATACGCAGTATTTT; CDR3: CSAGGTSTDTQYF
D: .; V: TRBV6-2/TRBV6-3; size: .; J: TRBJ2-7; DNA: TGTGCCAGCAGGACAGCGACCTCCTACGAGCAGTACTTC; CDR3: CASRTATSYEQYF
D: TRBD2; V: TRBV4-1; size: .; J: TRBJ2-7; DNA: TGCGCCAGCAGCCAAGCCAACCCCTGGGAGGGCCCCTACGAGCAGTACTTC; CDR3: CASSQANPWEGPYEQYF
D: TRBD2; V: TRBV5-6; size: .; J: TRBJ2-3; DNA: TGTGCCAGCAGCGCCGCCCCGGGACTAACCCCCCGGGATACGCAGTATTTT; CDR3: CASSAAPGLTPRDTQYF
D: .; V: TRBV29-1; size: .; J: TRBJ1-1; DNA: TGCAGCGTTGATTTACAGGGATCTGAAGCTTTCTTT; CDR3: CSVDLQGSEAFF
D: .; V: TRBV7-9; size: .; J: TRBJ2-6; DNA: TGTGCCAGCAGCAGGACGCGAGGAACTGGGGCCAACGTCCTGACTTTC; CDR3: CASSRTRGTGANVLTF
D: .; V: TRBV12-3/TRBV12-4; size: .; J: TRBJ2-1; DNA: TGTGCCAGCAGTTTATTAGCTGATGGGCAGTTCTTC; CDR3: CASSLLADGQFF
D: .; V: TRBV7-3; size: few; J: TRBJ2-1; DNA: TGTGCCAGCAGCCCTACTAGGTCCTCCTACAATGAGCAGTTCTTC; CDR3: CASSPTRSSYNEQFF
D: .; V: TRBV9; size: .; J: TRBJ2-5; DNA: TGTGCCAGCAGCGCTAGGGGATCCGGAGGCCAAGAGACCCAGTACTTC; CDR3: CASSARGSGGQETQYF
D: TRBD1; V: TRBV29-1; size: .; J: TRBJ2-1; DNA: TGCAGCGTCGTAGGGGGCACACCAATAAATGAGCAGTTCTTC; CDR3: CSVVGGTPINEQFF
D: .; V: TRBV4-1; size: .; J: TRBJ2-7; DNA: TGCGCCAGCAGCCAAGGACTTTGGGGGCAGACACACTACGAGCAGTACTTC; CDR3: CASSQGLWGQTHYEQYF
D: .; V: TRBV7-6; size: .; J: TRBJ2-1; DNA: TGTGCCAGCACCCCCAAGGTTGGGGGCAACTCCTACAATGAGCAGTTCTTC; CDR3: CASTPKVGGNSYNEQFF
D: .; V: TRBV12-3/TRBV12-4; size: .; J: TRBJ2-1; DNA: TGTGCCAGCAGTTTGATCAGCGGAGATTACAATGAGCAGTTCTTC; CDR3: CASSLISGDYNEQFF
D: .; V: TRBV12-5; size: .; J: TRBJ2-1; DNA: TGTGCTAGTGGTCCTCGCTTGGCGGGTGCTCCCTACAATGAGCAGTTCTTC; CDR3: CASGPRLAGAPYNEQFF
D: .; V: TRBV12-3/TRBV12-4; size: .; J: TRBJ1-1; DNA: TGTGCCAGCAGGCAGGGGCTAGGTTTAACTGAAGCTTTCTTT; CDR3: CASRQGLGLTEAFF
D: .; V: TRBV20-1; size: few; J: TRBJ1-2; DNA: TGCAGTGCGGGGGAAGGCCCGGTCTATGGCTACACCTTC; CDR3: CSAGEGPVYGYTF
D: .; V: TRBV7-9; size: .; J: TRBJ2-3; DNA: TGTGCCAGCAGCTTAACACAGAACACAGATACGCAGTATTTT; CDR3: CASSLTQNTDTQYF
D: TRBD2; V: TRBV5-1; size: .; J: TRBJ2-5; DNA: TGCGCCAGCAGTTATAGCGGGGGGTCCCAAGAGACCCAGTACTTC; CDR3: CASSYSGGSQETQYF
D: TRBD1; V: TRBV20-1; size: .; J: TRBJ2-3; DNA: TGCAGTGCTAGAGATAGGTTAGGACAGGGCGGCTCAGATACGCAGTATTTT; CDR3: CSARDRLGQGGSDTQYF
D: .; V: TRBV7-2; size: once; J: TRBJ2-4; DNA: TGTGCCAGCAGCTCATTTACACCTTTTTTCGCCAAAAACATTCAGTACTTC; CDR3: CASSSFTPFFAKNIQYF
D: TRBD1; V: TRBV7-3; size: .; J: TRBJ2-3; DNA: TGTGCCAGCAGCTCACAGGGGCGAAGGATAGATACGCAGTATTTT; CDR3: CASSSQGRRIDTQYF
D: .; V: TRBV29-1; size: .; J: TRBJ2-3; DNA: TGCAGCGCTGAGAGAGGGCCGGCAGATACGCAGTATTTT; CDR3: CSAERGPADTQYF
D: .; V: TRBV12-3/TRBV12-4; size: .; J: TRBJ2-2; DNA: TGTGCCAGCAGAACAGGTTGGAGCGGGGAGCTGTTTTTT; CDR3: CASRTGWSGELFF
D: .; V: TRBV7-2; size: few; J: TRBJ2-3; DNA: TGTGCCAGCAGCCCCCGAGGGGCGGATACGCAGTATTTT; CDR3: CASSPRGADTQYF
D: TRBD2; V: TRBV20-1; size: .; J: TRBJ2-7; DNA: TGCAGTGCTAGAGGGCCCCTAGCGGTAAGAGCCTACGAGCAGTACTTC; CDR3: CSARGPLAVRAYEQYF
D: .; V: TRBV6-4; size: .; J: TRBJ2-2; DNA: TGTGCCAGCAGCGCGGGGGCAAGCTTTGAGGAGCTGTTTTTT; CDR3: CASSAGASFEELFF
D: .; V: TRBV5-1; size: .; J: TRBJ2-1; DNA: TGCGCCAGCAGCTTGGGTAACCCGGTCAATGAGCAGTTCTTC; CDR3: CASSLGNPVNEQFF
D: .; V: TRBV20-1; size: .; J: TRBJ1-2; DNA: TGCAGTGCTAGTGCGGTACAGCGCTATGGCTACACCTTC; CDR3: CSASAVQRYGYTF
D: .; V: TRBV20-1; size: .; J: TRBJ2-7; DNA: TGCAGTGCTAGTGTTTGGTCGGATTCCTACGAGCAGTACTTC; CDR3: CSASVWSDSYEQYF
D: .; V: TRBV7-6; size: once; J: TRBJ2-3; DNA: TGTGCCAGCAGCTTAGCCGCCACTGTCCGGGCAGATACGCAGTATTTT; CDR3: CASSLAATVRADTQYF
D: .; V: TRBV5-4; size: .; J: TRBJ2-5; DNA: TGTGCCAGCAGCCCACAGCCAGGTGAAGAGACCCAGTACTTC; CDR3: CASSPQPGEETQYF
D: .; V: TRBV18; size: .; J: TRBJ1-2; DNA: TGTGCCAGCTCTCCAACAGGCGGAACCTACACCTTC; CDR3: CASSPTGGTYTF